Listed here is a single TCR beta chain. Its antigen is unidentified. Primers included in the PCR were 60 Vbeta and 13 Jbeta primers. Assay: immunoSEQ multiplex PCR; the TCRdb copy retains only in-frame clones and omits some. The sample carries about 110,000 clones, roughly 80% recorded once. These data originate in a study of cytomegalovirus exposure and HLA in healthy donors. Findings and caveats of the study: Immune exposure information comprised only CMV serostatus. Most CMV-associated TCR beta chains were later found to appear HLA-restricted.

CDR1 is SNHLY and CDR2 is FYNNEI in the germline V gene. There are 14 residues in the CDR3. Trimming left V 2 bases short and J 4 bases short, with 11 bases between. The chain uses TRBV2 and TRBJ2-5; the D gene is possibly TRBD1 (5 bases). The clonotype comes from a man in his thirties or forties in good health and CMV-seronegative. Sample: PBMCs. CDR3 nucleotides: TGTGCCAGCAGTGAAAGGCAGGGCCGAGAGACCCAGTACTTC. Translating it yields CASSERQGRETQYF.